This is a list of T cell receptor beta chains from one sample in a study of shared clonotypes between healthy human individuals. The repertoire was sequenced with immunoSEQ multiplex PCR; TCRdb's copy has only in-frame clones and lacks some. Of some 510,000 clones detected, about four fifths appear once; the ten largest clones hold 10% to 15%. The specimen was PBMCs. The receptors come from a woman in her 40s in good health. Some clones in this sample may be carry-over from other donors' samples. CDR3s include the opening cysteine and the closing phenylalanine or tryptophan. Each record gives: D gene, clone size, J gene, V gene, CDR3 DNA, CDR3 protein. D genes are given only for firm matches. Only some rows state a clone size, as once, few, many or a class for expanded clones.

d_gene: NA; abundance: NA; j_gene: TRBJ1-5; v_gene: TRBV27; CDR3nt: TGTGCCAGCAGTTCACCGGGCCAGCCCAATCAGCCCCAGCATTTT; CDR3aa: CASSSPGQPNQPQHF
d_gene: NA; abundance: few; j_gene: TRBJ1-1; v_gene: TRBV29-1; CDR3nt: TGCAGCGTAGCCGGGACACCTGCGGACACTGAAGCTTTCTTT; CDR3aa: CSVAGTPADTEAFF
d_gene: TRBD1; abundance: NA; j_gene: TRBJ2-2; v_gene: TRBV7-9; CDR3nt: TGTGCCAGCAGCTTGGGGACAGGGCGGTTGAACACCGGGGAGCTGTTTTTT; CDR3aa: CASSLGTGRLNTGELFF
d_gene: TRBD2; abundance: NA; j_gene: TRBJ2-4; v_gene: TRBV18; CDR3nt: TGTGCCAGCTCACCGGGACTAGCTGGACACATTCAGTACTTC; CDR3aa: CASSPGLAGHIQYF
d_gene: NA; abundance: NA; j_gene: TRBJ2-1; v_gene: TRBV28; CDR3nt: TGTGCCAGCAGTCCATCGCCACGGGAACTGGGGCTGGCGGTAAAAAGGGGTGAGCAGTTCTTC; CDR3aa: CASSPSPRELGLAVKRGEQFF
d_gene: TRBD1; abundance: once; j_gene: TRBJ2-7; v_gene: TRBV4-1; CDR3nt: TGCGCCAGCAGCCAAGAGGGACAGGGTACCTACGAGCAGTACTTC; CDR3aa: CASSQEGQGTYEQYF
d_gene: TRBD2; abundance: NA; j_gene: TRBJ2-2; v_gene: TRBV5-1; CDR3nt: TGCGCCAGCAGCGAGCGGACTAGCGGGAAGCACACCGGGGAGCTGTTTTTT; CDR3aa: CASSERTSGKHTGELFF
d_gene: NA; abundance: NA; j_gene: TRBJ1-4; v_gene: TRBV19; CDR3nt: TGTGCCAGTAGAACCGGGACAATCGCAACTAATGAAAAACTGTTTTTT; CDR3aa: CASRTGTIATNEKLFF
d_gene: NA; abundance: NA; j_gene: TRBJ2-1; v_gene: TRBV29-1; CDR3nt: TGCAGCGTTGGTGATAAGGATGAGCAGTTCTTC; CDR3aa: CSVGDKDEQFF
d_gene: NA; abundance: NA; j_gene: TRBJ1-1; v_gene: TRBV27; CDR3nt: TGTGCCAGCAGTTCCCCATCTAAGGGGGGGCCCAACACTGAAGCTTTCTTT; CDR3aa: CASSSPSKGGPNTEAFF
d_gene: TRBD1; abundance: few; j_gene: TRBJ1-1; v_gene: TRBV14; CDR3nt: TGTGCCAGTGGGTCGGACAGGCTCAAAGCTTTCTTT; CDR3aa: CASGSDRLKAFF
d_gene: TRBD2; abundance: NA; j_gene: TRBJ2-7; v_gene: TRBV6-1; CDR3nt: TGTGCCAGCAGTGAACCACTTAGCGGGGGGGCTCTCTACGAGCAGTACTTC; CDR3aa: CASSEPLSGGALYEQYF
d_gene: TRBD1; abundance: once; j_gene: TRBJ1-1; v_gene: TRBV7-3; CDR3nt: TGTGCCAGTATGACAGGGATGAACACTGAAGCTTTCTTT; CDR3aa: CASMTGMNTEAFF
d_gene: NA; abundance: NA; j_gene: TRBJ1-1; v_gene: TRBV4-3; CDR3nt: TGCGCCAGCAGCCAAGATGGGGTGAGAGACACTGAAGCTTTCTTT; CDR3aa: CASSQDGVRDTEAFF
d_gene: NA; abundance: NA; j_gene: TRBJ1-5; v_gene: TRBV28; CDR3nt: TGTGCCAGCAGCCTGGCACCGGGGACCAATCAGCCCCAGCATTTT; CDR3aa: CASSLAPGTNQPQHF
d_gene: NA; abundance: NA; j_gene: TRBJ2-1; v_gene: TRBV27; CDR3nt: TGTGCCAGCAGTCCAACCTACTACAATGAGCAGTTCTTC; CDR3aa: CASSPTYYNEQFF
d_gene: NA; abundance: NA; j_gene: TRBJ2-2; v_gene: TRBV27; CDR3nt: TGTGCCAGCAGTTTCCAGACAGGGAACACCGGGGAGCTGTTTTTT; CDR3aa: CASSFQTGNTGELFF
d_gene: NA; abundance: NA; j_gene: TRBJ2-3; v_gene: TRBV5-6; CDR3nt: TGTGCCAGCAGCTTTAGTACAGATACGCAGTATTTT; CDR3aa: CASSFSTDTQYF
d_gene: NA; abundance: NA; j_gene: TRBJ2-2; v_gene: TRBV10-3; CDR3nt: TGTGCCAGTTCCCGGGACAAGAACACCGGGGAGCTGTTTTTT; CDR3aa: CASSRDKNTGELFF
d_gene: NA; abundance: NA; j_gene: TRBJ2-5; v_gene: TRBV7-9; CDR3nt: TGTGCCAGCAGCTTGGCCTCCGGCCTGAAAGAGACCCAGTACTTC; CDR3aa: CASSLASGLKETQYF
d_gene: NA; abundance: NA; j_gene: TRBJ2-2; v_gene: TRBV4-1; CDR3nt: TGCGCCAGCACCCCCCTTGATTGGACCGGGACCGGGGAGCTGTTTTTT; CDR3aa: CASTPLDWTGTGELFF
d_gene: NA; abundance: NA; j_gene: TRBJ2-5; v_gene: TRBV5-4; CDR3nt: TGTGCCAGCAGCGTGCCGGGACGAAGCCAAGAGACCCAGTACTTC; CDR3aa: CASSVPGRSQETQYF
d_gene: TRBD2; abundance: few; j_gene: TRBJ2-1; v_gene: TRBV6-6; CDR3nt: TGTGCCAGCAGAGGAAGCGGGGGACCCTACAATGAGCAGTTCTTC; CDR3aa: CASRGSGGPYNEQFF
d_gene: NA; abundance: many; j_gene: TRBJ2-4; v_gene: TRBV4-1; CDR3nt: TGCGCCAGCAGCCAAGGCCTCGTGGCCAAAAACATTCAGTACTTC; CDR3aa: CASSQGLVAKNIQYF
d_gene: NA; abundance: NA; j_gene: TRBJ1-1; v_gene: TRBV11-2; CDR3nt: TGTGCCAGCAGCTTAGACCTCAACACTGAAGCTTTCTTT; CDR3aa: CASSLDLNTEAFF
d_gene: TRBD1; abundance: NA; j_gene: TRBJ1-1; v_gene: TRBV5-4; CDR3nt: TGTGCCAGCAGCCAACCACAGGGGGCATCGAACACTGAAGCTTTCTTT; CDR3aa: CASSQPQGASNTEAFF
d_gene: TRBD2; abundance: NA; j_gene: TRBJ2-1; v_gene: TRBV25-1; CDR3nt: TGTGCCAGCAGTCCGGCCGGGACTAGGGGCTACAATGAGCAGTTCTTC; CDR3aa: CASSPAGTRGYNEQFF
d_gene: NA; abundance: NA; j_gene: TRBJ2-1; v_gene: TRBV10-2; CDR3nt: TGCGCCACCTCCCCTCAGGACCCTTTTGCGCGTTGGCAGTTCTTC; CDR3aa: CATSPQDPFARWQFF
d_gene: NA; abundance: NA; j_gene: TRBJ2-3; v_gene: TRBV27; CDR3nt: TGTGCCAGCAGTATCCGACGGACTCTTAGCACAGATACGCAGTATTTT; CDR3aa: CASSIRRTLSTDTQYF
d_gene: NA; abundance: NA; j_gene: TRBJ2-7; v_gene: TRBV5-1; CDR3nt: TGCGCCAGCAGCTTGGGTCCCAATTTCTACGAGCAGTACTTC; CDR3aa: CASSLGPNFYEQYF
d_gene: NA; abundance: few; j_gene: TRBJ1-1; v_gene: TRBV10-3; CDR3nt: TGTGCCATCAGTGACCAGGGGAGGAACACTGAAGCTTTCTTT; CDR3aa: CAISDQGRNTEAFF
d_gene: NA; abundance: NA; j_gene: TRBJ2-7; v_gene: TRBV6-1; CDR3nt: TGTGCCAGCAGCCGGACAATCCCCTACGAGCAGTACTTC; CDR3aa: CASSRTIPYEQYF
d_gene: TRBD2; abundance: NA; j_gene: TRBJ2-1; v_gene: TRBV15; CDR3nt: TGTGCCACCAGCAATACTATAGCGGGAGAGCAGTTCTTC; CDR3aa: CATSNTIAGEQFF
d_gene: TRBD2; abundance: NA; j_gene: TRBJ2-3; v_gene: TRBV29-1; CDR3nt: TGCAGCGTTGAGCGACTAGCGGTTAGCACAGATACGCAGTATTTT; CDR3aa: CSVERLAVSTDTQYF
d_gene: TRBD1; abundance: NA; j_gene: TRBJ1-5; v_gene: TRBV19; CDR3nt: TGTGCCAGTACCGGGACAGGGGGCTATGTGGTGAGCAATCAGCCCCAGCATTTT; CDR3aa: CASTGTGGYVVSNQPQHF
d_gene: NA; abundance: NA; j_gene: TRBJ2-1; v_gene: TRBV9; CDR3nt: TGTGCCAGCAGCGTAGGGGTCACGGCGGGGAAGGCCTACAATGAGCAGTTCTTC; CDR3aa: CASSVGVTAGKAYNEQFF